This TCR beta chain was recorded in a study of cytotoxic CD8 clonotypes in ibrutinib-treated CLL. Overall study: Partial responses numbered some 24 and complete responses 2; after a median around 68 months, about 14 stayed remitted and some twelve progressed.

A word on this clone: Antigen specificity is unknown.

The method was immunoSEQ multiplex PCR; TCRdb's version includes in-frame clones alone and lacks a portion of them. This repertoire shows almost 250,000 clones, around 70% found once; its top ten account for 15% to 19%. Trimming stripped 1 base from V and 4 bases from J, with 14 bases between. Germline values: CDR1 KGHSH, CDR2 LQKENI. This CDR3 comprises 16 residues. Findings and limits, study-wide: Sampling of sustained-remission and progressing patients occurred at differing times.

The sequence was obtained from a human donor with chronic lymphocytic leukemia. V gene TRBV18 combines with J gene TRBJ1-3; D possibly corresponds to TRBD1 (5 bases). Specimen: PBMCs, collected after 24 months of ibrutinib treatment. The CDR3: CASSPQDGGAGNTIYF. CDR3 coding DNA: TGTGCCAGCTCACCACAGGACGGGGGAGCCGGAAACACCATATATTTT.